This passage covers 18 T cell receptor beta chains from one sample sequenced in a study of cytomegalovirus exposure and HLA in healthy donors. PCR amplification relied on 60 Vbeta primers (plus 13 Jbeta primers). The assay was immunoSEQ multiplex PCR, and TCRdb's table has in-frame clones only and misses some. The data contain some 170,000 clones, 75% to 85% of them singletons. The sequenced sample was PBMCs. The receptors originated from a woman aged 18-30 years in good health and CMV-seropositive.

The rearrangement links TRBV11-2 to TRBJ2-7; tentative D call: TRBD1 (6 bases). Trimming pared 0 bases from V and 4 bases from J, leaving 13 bases between. The CDR3 runs to 15 residues. Germline-derived CDR1 and CDR2 are SGHAT and FQNNGV. As DNA, the CDR3 is TGTGCCAGCAGCTTAGATGGACAGCTTCTGTACGAGCAGTACTTC. Translated, it gives CASSLDGQLLYEQYF.

This clone was counted a few times. The CDR3 region is CASSAGPVEKLFF. CDR3 in DNA: TGTGCCAGTAGTGCAGGCCCCGTTGAAAAACTGTTTTTT. This chain joins TRBV19 and TRBJ1-4; D unclear. Germline assignment: CDR1 LNHDA and CDR2 SQIVND (reference sequence). V was clipped by 5 bases and J by 7 bases, with 11 bases between them. The CDR3 is made up of 13 amino acids.

The chain joins TRBV25-1 to TRBJ1-2; 8 bases map to TRBD1. Germline assignment: CDR1 MGHDK and CDR2 SYGVNS. CDR3 length equals 13 residues. V was pared by 3 bases and J by 6 bases, with 3 bases of the junction left unmatched. CDR3 nucleotide sequence: TGTGCCAGCAGTGAGCCAGGGGGCCATGGCTACACCTTC. Its protein product is CASSEPGGHGYTF.

The chain recombines TRBV28 with TRBJ2-7; D is unresolved. The CDR3 is made up of 12 amino acids. V was trimmed by 0 bases and J by 7 bases, leaving 7 bases between them. Germline loops: CDR1 MDHEN, CDR2 SYDVKM. DNA of the CDR3: TGTGCCAGCAGTTTATGGACTCAGGAGCAGTACTTC. Encoded protein: CASSLWTQEQYF.

For the CDR3, the DNA is TGTGCCAGCATTTTTAAGACAGGGGGCATCAATCAGCCCCAGCATTTT. This sequence encodes CASIFKTGGINQPQHF. This chain uses TRBV21-1 with TRBJ1-5; the table's D call TRBD1 went unverified against the DNA. TRBV21-1 is labeled a pseudogene. The CDR3 loop spans 16 amino acids.

The CDR3 DNA follows: TGTGCCAGCAGTGGGGGGACAGGTAATTCACCCCTCCACTTT. Protein sequence: CASSGGTGNSPLHF. The J gene is TRBJ1-6, the V gene TRBV6-1; 8 nucleotides line up with TRBD1. The CDR3 contains 14 residues. V dropped 4 bases and J dropped 6; count of bases not matched to a gene: 2. Germline CDR1 and CDR2: MNHNS and SASEGT.

The chain is built from TRBV14 and TRBJ2-7; D gene ambiguous. Germline-derived CDR1 and CDR2 are SGHDN and FVKESK. Trimming removed 0 bases from V and 1 base from J, with 7 bases in between. The CDR3 loop spans 14 amino acids. The CDR3 nucleotides read TGTGCCAGCAGCCAAGACCCCAATTCCTACGAGCAGTACTTC. As protein: CASSQDPNSYEQYF.

The gene calls are TRBV7-3 and TRBJ2-6; 11 bases agree with TRBD1. The ends lost 4 bases at V and 1 base at J; junction bases unmatched: 6. The germline V gene encodes CDR1 SGHTA and CDR2 FQGTGA. CDR3 length: 18 residues. The CDR3: CASSSWTGGASGANVLTF. The CDR3 nucleotides read TGTGCCAGCAGCTCCTGGACAGGGGGCGCTTCTGGGGCCAACGTCCTGACTTTC.

This chain links TRBV5-1 with TRBJ1-2; TRBD1 might be the D (5 bases). Germline-derived CDR1 and CDR2 are SGHRS and YFSETQ. The CDR3 totals 13 residues. V lost 1 base and J lost 6, with 10 bases in between. CDR3 sequence: CASSLSQGHGYTF. As DNA, the CDR3 is TGCGCCAGCAGCTTGAGTCAGGGCCATGGCTACACCTTC.

The rearrangement joins TRBV10-3 to TRBJ1-5; D remains unclear. Germline V gives CDR1 ENHRY, CDR2 SYGVKD. The CDR3 is made up of 17 amino acids. Trimming pared 2 bases from V and 2 bases from J, leaving 16 bases between. This chain's CDR3 is CAISEQRPPQGNQPQHF. CDR3 nucleotide sequence: TGTGCCATCAGTGAGCAAAGACCTCCTCAGGGCAATCAGCCCCAGCATTTT.

CDR3 nucleotides: TGTGCCAGCAGCTTAGGACGGCTAGACTACTCTGGGGCCAACGTCCTGACTTTC. Translated, it gives CASSLGRLDYSGANVLTF. This sequence joins TRBV13 and TRBJ2-6; D is perhaps TRBD2 (5 bases). V lost 0 bases, J lost 0 bases, and 12 bases lay in between. The CDR3 has 18 residues. Germline V gene data show CDR1 as PRHDT and CDR2 as FYEKMQ (reference sequence).

The chain couples TRBV6-5 to TRBJ1-1; TRBD1 aligns across 8 bases. With 6 bases clipped from V and 4 bases from J, the junction kept 10 bases outside the gene matches. The length of the CDR3 is 15 residues. Germline lookup yields CDR1 MNHEY and CDR2 SVGAGI. CDR3 nucleotides: TGTGCCAGCAGACGGGACCCACAGGGGGTCACTGAAGCTTTCTTT. Its protein is CASRRDPQGVTEAFF.

V is TRBV7-8 and J is TRBJ2-5, with a possible D match to TRBD2 (5 bases). Trimming pared 5 bases from V and 3 bases from J, leaving 16 bases between. The CDR3 totals 15 residues. In germline, CDR1 is SGHVS, CDR2 FQNEAQ. CDR3 coding DNA: TGTGCCAGCAGCACGGGATGGACGGAGAAAGAGACCCAGTACTTC. Residues: CASSTGWTEKETQYF.

V usage is TRBV5-6 and J usage is TRBJ2-2; no clear D. The CDR3 spans 14 residues. Trimming left V 1 base short and J 4 bases short, with 8 bases between. Germline V gene data show CDR1 as SGHDT and CDR2 as YYEEEE. The CDR3 reads CASSLTVTTGELFF. The CDR3 DNA reads as TGTGCCAGCAGCTTGACAGTTACCACCGGGGAGCTGTTTTTT. The full variable domain, rest sourced from reference TRBV5-6 and TRBJ2-2, is DAGVTQSPTHLIKTRGQQVTLRCSPKSGHDTVSWYQQALGQGPQFIFQYYEEEERQRGNFPDRFSGHQFPNYSSELNVNALLLGDSALYLCASSLTVTTGELFFGEGSRLTVL.

The chain joins TRBV7-2 to TRBJ1-5, with D perhaps matching TRBD1 (6 bases). V lost 9 bases to trimming and J lost 6 bases, with 15 bases between them. This CDR3 is built from 13 residues. Germline V gene lookup returns CDR1 SGHTA and CDR2 FQGNSA. CDR3 region: CASTGGAGQPQHF. The CDR3 region has the DNA TGTGCCAGTACGGGGGGGGCGGGTCAGCCCCAGCATTTT.

The rearrangement uses TRBV7-9 and TRBJ1-1, with a weak D call TRBD1 (6 bases). CDR1 is SEHNR and CDR2 is FQNEAQ in the germline V gene (reference sequence). The V end lost 4 bases, the J end lost 0 bases, and 9 bases lay between the germline ends. The CDR3 length is 14 residues. The CDR3 nucleotides read TGTGCCAGCAGCTCATACAGGGTGAACACTGAAGCTTTCTTT. Translating it yields CASSSYRVNTEAFF.

The chain joins TRBV11-2 to TRBJ1-2; 7 bases line up with TRBD1. The germline gives CDR1 SGHAT, CDR2 FQNNGV. This CDR3 is 15 amino acids long. J was trimmed by 7 bases and V by 5 bases; bases with no gene match: 13. CDR3 in DNA: TGTGCCAGCAGCCTAAATCCCGGACAGGCATCTGGCTACACCTTC. It specifies CASSLNPGQASGYTF.

The chain uses TRBV19 and TRBJ1-5, with D maybe TRBD1 (5 bases). With 3 bases removed from V and 0 bases from J, the gap between germline ends came to 9 bases. Germline V gene data show CDR1 as LNHDA and CDR2 as SQIVND (reference sequence). The CDR3 covers 15 residues. CDR3 in DNA: TGTGCCAGTAGTATGGGGGACTATAGCAATCAGCCCCAGCATTTT. Amino acid sequence: CASSMGDYSNQPQHF.